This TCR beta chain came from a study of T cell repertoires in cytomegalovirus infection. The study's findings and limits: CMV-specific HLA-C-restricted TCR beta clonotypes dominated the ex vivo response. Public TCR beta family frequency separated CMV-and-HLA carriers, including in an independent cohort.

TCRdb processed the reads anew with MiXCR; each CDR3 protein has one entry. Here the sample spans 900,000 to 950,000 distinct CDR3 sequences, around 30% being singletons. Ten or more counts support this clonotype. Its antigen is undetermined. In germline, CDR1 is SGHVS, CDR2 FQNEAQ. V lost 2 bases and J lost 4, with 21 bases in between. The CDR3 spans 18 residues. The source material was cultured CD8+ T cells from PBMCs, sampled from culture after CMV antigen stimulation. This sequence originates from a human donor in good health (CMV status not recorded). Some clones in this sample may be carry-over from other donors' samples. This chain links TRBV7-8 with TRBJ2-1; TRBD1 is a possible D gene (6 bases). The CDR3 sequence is CASSLIRFGQRIYNEQFF. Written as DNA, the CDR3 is TGTGCCAGCAGCTTAATTCGGTTTGGACAGCGAATTTACAATGAGCAGTTCTTC. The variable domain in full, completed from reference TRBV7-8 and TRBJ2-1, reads GAGVSQSPRYKVAKRGQDVALRCDPISGHVSLFWYQQALGQGPEFLTYFQNEAQLDKSGLPSDRFFAERPEGSVSTLKIQRTQQEDSAVYLCASSLIRFGQRIYNEQFFGPGTRLTVL.